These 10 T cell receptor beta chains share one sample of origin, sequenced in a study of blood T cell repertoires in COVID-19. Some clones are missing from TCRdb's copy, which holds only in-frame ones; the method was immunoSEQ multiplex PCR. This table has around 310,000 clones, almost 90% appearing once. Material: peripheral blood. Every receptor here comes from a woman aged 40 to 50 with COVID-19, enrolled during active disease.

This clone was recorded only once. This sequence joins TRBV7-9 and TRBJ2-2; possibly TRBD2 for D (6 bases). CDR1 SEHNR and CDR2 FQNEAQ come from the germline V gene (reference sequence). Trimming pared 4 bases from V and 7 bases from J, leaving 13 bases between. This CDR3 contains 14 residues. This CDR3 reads CASSSPLALGELFF. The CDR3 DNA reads TGTGCCAGCAGCTCCCCGCTAGCGCTCGGGGAGCTGTTTTTT.

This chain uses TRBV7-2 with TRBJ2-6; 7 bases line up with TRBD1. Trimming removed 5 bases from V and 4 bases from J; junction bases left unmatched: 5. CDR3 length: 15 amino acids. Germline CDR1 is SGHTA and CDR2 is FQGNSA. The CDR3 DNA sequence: TGTGCCAGCAGCCTTAGGGGGCCCGGGGCCAACGTCCTGACTTTC. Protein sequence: CASSLRGPGANVLTF.

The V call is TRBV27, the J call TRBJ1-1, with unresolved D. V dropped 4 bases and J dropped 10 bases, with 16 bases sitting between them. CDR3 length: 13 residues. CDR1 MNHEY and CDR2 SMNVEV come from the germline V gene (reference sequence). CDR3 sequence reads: CASSSTEFVPAFF. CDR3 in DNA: TGTGCCAGCAGTTCTACAGAATTCGTTCCAGCTTTCTTT.

The CDR3 loop is CASSPYRGLNTEAFF. CDR3 sequence (DNA): TGTGCCAGCAGCCCGTACAGGGGGCTCAACACTGAAGCTTTCTTT. This chain uses TRBV5-4 with TRBJ1-1, with 9 positions matching TRBD1. The trim removed 4 bases at V and 2 bases at J, leaving 6 bases unmatched. The CDR3 consists of 15 residues. Germline V gene sequence: CDR1 SGHNT, CDR2 YYREEE (reference sequence).

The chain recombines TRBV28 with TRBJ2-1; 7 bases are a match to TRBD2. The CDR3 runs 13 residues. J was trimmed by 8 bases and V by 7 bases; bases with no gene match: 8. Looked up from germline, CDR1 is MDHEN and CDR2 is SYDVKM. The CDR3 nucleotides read TGTGCCAGCATCGTACGAGCGGGACATGAGCAGTTCTTC. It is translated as CASIVRAGHEQFF.

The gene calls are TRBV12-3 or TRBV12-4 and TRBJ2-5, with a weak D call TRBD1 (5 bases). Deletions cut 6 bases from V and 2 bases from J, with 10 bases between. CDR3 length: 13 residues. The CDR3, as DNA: TGTGCCAGCAGCGTAACAGGACAAGAGACCCAGTACTTC. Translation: CASSVTGQETQYF.

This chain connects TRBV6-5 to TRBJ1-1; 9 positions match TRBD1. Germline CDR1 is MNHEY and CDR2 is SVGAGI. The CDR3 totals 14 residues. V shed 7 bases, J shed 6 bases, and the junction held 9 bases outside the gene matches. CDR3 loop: CASTLTGGDAEAFF. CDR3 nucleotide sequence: TGTGCCAGCACCCTCACAGGGGGCGACGCTGAAGCTTTCTTT.

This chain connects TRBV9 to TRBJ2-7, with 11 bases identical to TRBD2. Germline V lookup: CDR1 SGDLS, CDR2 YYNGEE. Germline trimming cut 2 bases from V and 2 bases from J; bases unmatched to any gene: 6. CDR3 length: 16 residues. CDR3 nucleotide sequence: TGTGCCAGCAGCGTGACCGGGACTAGCGGACCCTACGAGCAGTACTTC. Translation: CASSVTGTSGPYEQYF.

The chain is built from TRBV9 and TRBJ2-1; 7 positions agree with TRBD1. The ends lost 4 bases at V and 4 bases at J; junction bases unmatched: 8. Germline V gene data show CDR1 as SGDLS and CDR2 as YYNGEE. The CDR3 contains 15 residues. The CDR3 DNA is TGTGCCAGCAGCCTACGACAGGGTCGGTACAATGAGCAGTTCTTC. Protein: CASSLRQGRYNEQFF.

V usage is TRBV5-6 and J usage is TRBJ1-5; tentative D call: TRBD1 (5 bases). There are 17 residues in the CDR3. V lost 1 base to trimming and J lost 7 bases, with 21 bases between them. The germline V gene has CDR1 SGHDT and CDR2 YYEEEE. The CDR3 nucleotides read TGTGCCAGCAGCTTGACGCGGTTAATAGGGGAGGAACAGCCCCAGCATTTT. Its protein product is CASSLTRLIGEEQPQHF.